The entry below gives a single T cell receptor (beta chain) sequence along with its context. Compared with germline, one end of the junction differs, possibly owing to a read error. Other DNA sequences of this sample code for an identical CDR3. The PCR made use of 60 Vbeta and 13 Jbeta primers. TCRdb keeps only in-frame clones here, not all; method: immunoSEQ multiplex PCR. The profile shows over 70,000 clones, around 70% of them singletons. The sample is drawn from a study of cytomegalovirus exposure and HLA in healthy donors. Per the germline V gene, CDR1 is SNHLY and CDR2 is FYNNEI. This CDR3 region has 14 residues.

This chain links TRBV2 with TRBJ1-4; D gene unclear. This clonotype was obtained from a man aged 30 to 45 in good health and CMV-seropositive. The sequencing sample was made of PBMCs. CDR3 sequence: CASKTQLGEEKLFF. The CDR3 nucleotides read TGTGCCAGCAAGACCCAGTTGGGCGAAGAAAAGCTGTTTTTT.